This TCR beta chain was sequenced for a study of shared clonotypes between healthy human individuals. For the study at large: Serving as donors were two women and a few men, whose ages spanned 18 to 49.

TCRdb keeps only in-frame clones here, not all; method: immunoSEQ multiplex PCR. The table lists approximately 470,000 clones, approximately 82% of them singletons. This clone was picked up one time. Trimming at V came to 7 bases and at J to 3 bases, leaving 5 bases not matched to a gene. The CDR3 totals 14 residues. Germline V lookup: CDR1 SGDLS, CDR2 YYNGEE. Material for sequencing was PBMCs. The source of this sequence is a woman aged 35 to 49 in good health. Some clones in this sample may be carry-over from other donors' samples. V gene TRBV9 combines with J gene TRBJ2-1; 9 nucleotides match TRBD1. Written as DNA, the CDR3 is TGTGCCAGCGGAAGGGACAGGGACTACAATGAGCAGTTCTTC. It is translated as CASGRDRDYNEQFF.